The 3 T cell receptor beta chains given below trace back to one sample, sequenced in a study of CD8+ T cells in alopecia areata. Sequencing templates came from extracted RNA that was reverse transcribed into cDNA. Generated by immunoSEQ multiplex PCR, the TCRdb table keeps only in-frame clones and is missing some. The sample lists 87,000 or so clones, 70% to 85% occurring once. Treatment reported: oral pan-JAK inhibitor, 5-10 mg twice daily. Sample: CD8+ T cells sorted from blood, taken at week 44, from a patient treated with tofacitinib. These receptors were taken from a human donor with alopecia areata.

The DNA of the CDR3 is TGCAGCGTTGTTGAGGGGGCTCACCAGCCCCAGCATTTT. This encodes CSVVEGAHQPQHF. This sequence joins TRBV29-1 and TRBJ1-5, with 7 positions matching TRBD1. The V gene end was trimmed by 4 bases and the J gene end by 7 bases; junction bases not matched to a gene: 7. CDR1 SQVTM and CDR2 ANQGSEA come from the germline V gene. This CDR3 is 13 amino acids long.

V and J are TRBV19 and TRBJ2-3; 7 nucleotides match TRBD2. In germline, CDR1 is LNHDA, CDR2 SQIVND (reference sequence). This CDR3 comprises 13 residues. J lost 4 bases, V lost 7 bases, and 5 bases had no gene match. The CDR3 spells CASTKRGADTQYF. CDR3 coding DNA: TGTGCCAGTACGAAGCGGGGAGCAGATACGCAGTATTTT.

The chain employs TRBV4-3 and TRBJ2-4; D gene uncertain. This CDR3 is built from 19 residues. Trimming removed 1 base at V and 0 bases at J, with 19 bases between. CDR1 and CDR2 (germline): LGHNA, YSLEER. The CDR3 reads CASSQGESTGSLAKNIQYF. The CDR3 DNA is TGCGCCAGCAGCCAAGGGGAATCGACCGGCTCACTAGCCAAAAACATTCAGTACTTC.